This T cell receptor (beta chain) was recorded in a study of cytomegalovirus exposure and HLA in healthy donors. This clone was found a few times. The antigen is undetermined. With 60 Vbeta and 13 Jbeta primers, the PCR was carried out. Profiled with immunoSEQ multiplex PCR; TCRdb holds only in-frame clones, not every one. In the table there are more than 95,000 clones, around 60% of which are singletons. Study results and caveats: Across donors, sequencing depth was assumed by presence/absence analyses to be roughly uniform. A later look showed TCR association rates differing by HLA locus, highest for DRB1 and lowest for HLA-C. In a later analysis, several top co-occurrence clusters appeared linked to parvovirus B19, influenza, CMV and Epstein-Barr virus.

The V and J ends lost 3 bases and 6 bases respectively, with 30 bases between them. Germline CDR1 and CDR2: WNHNN and SYGVQD (reference sequence). The CDR3 has 20 amino acids. The sample was PBMCs. The sequence was obtained from a man aged 60-69 years in good health and CMV-seronegative. The V call is TRBV10-1, the J call TRBJ2-1, with D maybe TRBD1 (7 bases). CDR3 residues: CASSEFGVRGVAADLNEQFF. CDR3 DNA sequence: TGCGCCAGCAGTGAATTTGGCGTCAGGGGGGTAGCGGCGGACCTCAATGAGCAGTTCTTC.